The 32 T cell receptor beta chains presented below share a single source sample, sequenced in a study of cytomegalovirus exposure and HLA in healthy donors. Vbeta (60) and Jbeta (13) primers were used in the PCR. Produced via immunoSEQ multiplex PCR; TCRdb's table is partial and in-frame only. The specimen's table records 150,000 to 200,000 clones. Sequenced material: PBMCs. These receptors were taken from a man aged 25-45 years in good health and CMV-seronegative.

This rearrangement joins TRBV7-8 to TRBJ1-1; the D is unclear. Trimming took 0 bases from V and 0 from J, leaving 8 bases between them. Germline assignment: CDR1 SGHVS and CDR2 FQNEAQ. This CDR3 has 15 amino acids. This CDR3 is CASSLAGSLNTEAFF. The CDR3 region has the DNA TGTGCCAGCAGCTTAGCCGGGTCACTGAACACTGAAGCTTTCTTT. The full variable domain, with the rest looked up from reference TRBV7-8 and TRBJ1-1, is GAGVSQSPRYKVAKRGQDVALRCDPISGHVSLFWYQQALGQGPEFLTYFQNEAQLDKSGLPSDRFFAERPEGSVSTLKIQRTQQEDSAVYLCASSLAGSLNTEAFFGQGTRLTVV.

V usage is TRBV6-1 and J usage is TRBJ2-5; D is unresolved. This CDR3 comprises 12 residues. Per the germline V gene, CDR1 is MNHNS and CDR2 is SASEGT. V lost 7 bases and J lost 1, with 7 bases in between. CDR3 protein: CASTPFQETQYF. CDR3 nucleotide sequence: TGTGCCAGCACCCCCTTCCAAGAGACCCAGTACTTC.

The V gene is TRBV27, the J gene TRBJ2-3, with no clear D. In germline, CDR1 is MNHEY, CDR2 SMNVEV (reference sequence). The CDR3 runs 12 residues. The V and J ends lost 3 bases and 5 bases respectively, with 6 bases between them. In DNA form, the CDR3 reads TGTGCCAGCAGTTTTTCCGGAGATACGCAGTATTTT. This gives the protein CASSFSGDTQYF.

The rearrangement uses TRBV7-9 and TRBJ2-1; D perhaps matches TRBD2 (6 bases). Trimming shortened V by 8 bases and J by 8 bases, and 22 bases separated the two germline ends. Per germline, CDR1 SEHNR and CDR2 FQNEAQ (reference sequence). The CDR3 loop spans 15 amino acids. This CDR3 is CASHLVAERMDEQFF. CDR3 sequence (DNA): TGTGCCAGCCACCTGGTAGCGGAGCGCATGGATGAGCAGTTCTTC.

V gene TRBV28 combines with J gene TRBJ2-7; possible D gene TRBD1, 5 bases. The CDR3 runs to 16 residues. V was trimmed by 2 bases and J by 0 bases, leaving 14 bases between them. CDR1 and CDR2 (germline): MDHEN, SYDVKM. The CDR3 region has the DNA TGTGCCAGCAGTTTAATAGCAGGGTTGAACTCCTACGAGCAGTACTTC. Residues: CASSLIAGLNSYEQYF.

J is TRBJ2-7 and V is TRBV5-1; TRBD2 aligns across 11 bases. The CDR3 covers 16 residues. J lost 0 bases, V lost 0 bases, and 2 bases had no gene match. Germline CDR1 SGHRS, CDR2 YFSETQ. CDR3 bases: TGCGCCAGCAGCTTGGAAACTAGCGGGAGCTCCTACGAGCAGTACTTC. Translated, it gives CASSLETSGSSYEQYF.

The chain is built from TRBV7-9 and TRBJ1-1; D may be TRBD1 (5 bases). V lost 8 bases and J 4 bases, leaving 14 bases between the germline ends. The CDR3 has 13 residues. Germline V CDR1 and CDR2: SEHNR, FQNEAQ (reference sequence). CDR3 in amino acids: CASGKDSGTEAFF. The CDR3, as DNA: TGTGCCAGCGGAAAAGACAGTGGCACTGAAGCTTTCTTT.

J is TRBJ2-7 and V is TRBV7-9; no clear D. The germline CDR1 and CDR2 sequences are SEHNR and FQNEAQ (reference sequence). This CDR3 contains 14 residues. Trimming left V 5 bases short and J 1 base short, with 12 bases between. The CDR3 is CASSPNWQSYEQYF. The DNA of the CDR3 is TGTGCCAGCAGCCCGAATTGGCAGTCCTACGAGCAGTACTTC.

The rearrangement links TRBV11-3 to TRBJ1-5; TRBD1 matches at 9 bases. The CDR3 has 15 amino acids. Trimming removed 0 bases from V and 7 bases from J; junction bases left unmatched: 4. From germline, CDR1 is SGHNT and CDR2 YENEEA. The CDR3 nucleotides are TGTGCCAGCAGCTTAGATGGTGGGACAGGGCAGCCCCAGCATTTT. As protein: CASSLDGGTGQPQHF. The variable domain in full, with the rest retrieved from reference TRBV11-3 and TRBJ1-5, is EAGVVQSPRYKIIEKKQPVAFWCNPISGHNTLYWYLQNLGQGPELLIRYENEEAVDDSQLPKDRFSAERLKGVDSTLKIQPAELGDSAVYLCASSLDGGTGQPQHFGDGTRLSIL.

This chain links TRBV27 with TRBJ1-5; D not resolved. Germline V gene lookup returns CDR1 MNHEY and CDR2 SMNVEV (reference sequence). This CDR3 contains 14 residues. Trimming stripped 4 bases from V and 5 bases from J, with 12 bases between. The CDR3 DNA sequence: TGTGCCAGCAGTTCGTATACTGGAGATCAGCCCCAGCATTTT. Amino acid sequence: CASSSYTGDQPQHF.

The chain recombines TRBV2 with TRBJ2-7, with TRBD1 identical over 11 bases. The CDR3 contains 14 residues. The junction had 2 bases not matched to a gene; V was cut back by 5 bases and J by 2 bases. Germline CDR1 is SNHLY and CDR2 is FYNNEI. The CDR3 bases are TGTGCCAGCAGTCAGGGACAGGGGGCCTACGAGCAGTACTTC. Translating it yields CASSQGQGAYEQYF.

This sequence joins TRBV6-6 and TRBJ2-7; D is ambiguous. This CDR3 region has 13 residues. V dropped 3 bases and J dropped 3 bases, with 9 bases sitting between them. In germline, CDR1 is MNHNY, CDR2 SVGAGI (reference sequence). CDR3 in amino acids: CASSYLSGYEQYF. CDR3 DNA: TGTGCCAGCAGTTATCTTTCGGGCTACGAGCAGTACTTC.

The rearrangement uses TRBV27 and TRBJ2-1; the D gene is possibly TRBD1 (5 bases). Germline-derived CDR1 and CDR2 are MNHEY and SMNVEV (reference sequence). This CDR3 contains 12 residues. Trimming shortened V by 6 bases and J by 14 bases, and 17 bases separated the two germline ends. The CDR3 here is CASRKFGHHEFF. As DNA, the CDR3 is TGTGCCAGCAGAAAATTCGGACACCATGAGTTCTTC.

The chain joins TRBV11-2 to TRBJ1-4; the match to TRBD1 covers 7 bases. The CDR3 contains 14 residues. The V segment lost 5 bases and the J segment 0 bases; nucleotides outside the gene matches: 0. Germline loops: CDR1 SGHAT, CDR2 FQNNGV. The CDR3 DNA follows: TGTGCCAGCAGCCAGGGGGCAACTAATGAAAAACTGTTTTTT. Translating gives CASSQGATNEKLFF.

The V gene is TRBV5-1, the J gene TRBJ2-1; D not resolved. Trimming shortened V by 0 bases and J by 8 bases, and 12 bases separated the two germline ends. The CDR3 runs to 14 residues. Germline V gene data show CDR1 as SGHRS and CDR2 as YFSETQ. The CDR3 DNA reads TGCGCCAGCAGCTTGGGGGCAGCTGGCCATGAGCAGTTCTTC. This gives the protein CASSLGAAGHEQFF.

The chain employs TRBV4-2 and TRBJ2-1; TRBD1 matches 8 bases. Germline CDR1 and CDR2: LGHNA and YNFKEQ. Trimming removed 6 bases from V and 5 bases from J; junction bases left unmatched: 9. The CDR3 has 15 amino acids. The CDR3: CASSRQGIWNNEQFF. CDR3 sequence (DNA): TGTGCCAGCAGTCGACAGGGGATCTGGAACAATGAGCAGTTCTTC.

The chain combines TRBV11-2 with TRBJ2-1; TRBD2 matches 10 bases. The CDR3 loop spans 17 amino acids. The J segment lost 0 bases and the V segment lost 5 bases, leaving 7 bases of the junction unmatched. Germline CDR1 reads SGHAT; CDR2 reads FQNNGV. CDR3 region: CASSPWTSGYSYNEQFF. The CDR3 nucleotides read TGTGCCAGCAGCCCCTGGACTAGCGGATACTCCTACAATGAGCAGTTCTTC.

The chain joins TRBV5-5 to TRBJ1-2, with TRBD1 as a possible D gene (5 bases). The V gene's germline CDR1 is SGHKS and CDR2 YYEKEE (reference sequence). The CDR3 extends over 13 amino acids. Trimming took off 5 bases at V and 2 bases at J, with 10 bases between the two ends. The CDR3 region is CASSRAGNYGYTF. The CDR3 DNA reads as TGTGCCAGCAGTCGAGCAGGGAACTATGGCTACACCTTC.

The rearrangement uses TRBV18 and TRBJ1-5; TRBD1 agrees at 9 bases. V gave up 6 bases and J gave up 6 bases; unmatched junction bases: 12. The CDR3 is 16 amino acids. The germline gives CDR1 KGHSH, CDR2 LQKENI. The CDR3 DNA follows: TGTGCCAGCTCGGCGACAGGGGGGGCAGTAGGTCAGCCCCAGCATTTT. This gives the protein CASSATGGAVGQPQHF.

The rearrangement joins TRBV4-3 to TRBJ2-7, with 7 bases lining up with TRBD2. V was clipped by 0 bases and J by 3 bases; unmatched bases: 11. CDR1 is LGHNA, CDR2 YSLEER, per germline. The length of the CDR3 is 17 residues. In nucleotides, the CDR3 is TGCGCCAGCAGCCAAGATTTGGGGGGGACTAACTACTACGAGCAGTACTTC. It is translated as CASSQDLGGTNYYEQYF.

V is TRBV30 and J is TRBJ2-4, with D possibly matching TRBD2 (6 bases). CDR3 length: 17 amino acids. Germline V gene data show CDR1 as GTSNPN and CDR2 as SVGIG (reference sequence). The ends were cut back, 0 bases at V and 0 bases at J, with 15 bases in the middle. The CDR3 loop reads CAWSVLWRAGAKNIQYF. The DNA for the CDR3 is TGTGCCTGGAGTGTACTGTGGAGGGCGGGAGCCAAAAACATTCAGTACTTC.

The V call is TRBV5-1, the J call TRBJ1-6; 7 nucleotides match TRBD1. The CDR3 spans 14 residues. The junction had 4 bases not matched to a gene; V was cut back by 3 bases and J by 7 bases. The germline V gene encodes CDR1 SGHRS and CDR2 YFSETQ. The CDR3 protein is CASSSGQTNSPLHF. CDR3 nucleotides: TGCGCCAGCAGCTCGGGACAGACAAATTCACCCCTCCACTTT.

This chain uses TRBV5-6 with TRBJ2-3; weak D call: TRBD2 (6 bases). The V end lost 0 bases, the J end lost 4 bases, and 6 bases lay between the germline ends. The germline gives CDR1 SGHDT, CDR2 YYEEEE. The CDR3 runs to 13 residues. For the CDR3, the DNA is TGTGCCAGCAGCTTGGGCGGGGCAGATACGCAGTATTTT. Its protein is CASSLGGADTQYF.

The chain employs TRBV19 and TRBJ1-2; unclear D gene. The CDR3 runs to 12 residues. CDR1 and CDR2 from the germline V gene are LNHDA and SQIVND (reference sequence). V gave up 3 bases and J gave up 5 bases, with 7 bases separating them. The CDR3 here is CASSMKLYGYTF. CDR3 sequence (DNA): TGTGCCAGTAGTATGAAGCTGTATGGCTACACCTTC. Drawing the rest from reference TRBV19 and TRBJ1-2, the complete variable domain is DGGITQSPKYLFRKEGQNVTLSCEQNLNHDAMYWYRQDPGQGLRLIYYSQIVNDFQKGDIAEGYSVSREKKESFPLTVTSAQKNPTAFYLCASSMKLYGYTFGSGTRLTVV.

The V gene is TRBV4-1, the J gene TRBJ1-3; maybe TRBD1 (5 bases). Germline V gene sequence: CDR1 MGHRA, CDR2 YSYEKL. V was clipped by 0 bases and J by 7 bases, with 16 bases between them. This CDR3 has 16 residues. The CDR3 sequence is CASSQDGHPKSNTIYF. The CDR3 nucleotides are TGCGCCAGCAGCCAAGATGGACACCCCAAATCGAACACCATATATTTT.

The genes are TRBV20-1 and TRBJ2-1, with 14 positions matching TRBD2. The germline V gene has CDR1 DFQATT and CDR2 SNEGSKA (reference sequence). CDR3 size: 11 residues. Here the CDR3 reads CRGLAGDEQFF. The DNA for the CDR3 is TGCAGGGGACTAGCGGGAGATGAGCAGTTCTTC.

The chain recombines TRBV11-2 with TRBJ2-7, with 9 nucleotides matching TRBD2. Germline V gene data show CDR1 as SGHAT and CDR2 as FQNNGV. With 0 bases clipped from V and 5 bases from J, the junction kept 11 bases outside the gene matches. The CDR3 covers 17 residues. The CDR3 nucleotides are TGTGCCAGCAGCTTAGATCCGGGAGCTAGCGGGAATGACGAGCAGTACTTC. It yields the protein CASSLDPGASGNDEQYF.

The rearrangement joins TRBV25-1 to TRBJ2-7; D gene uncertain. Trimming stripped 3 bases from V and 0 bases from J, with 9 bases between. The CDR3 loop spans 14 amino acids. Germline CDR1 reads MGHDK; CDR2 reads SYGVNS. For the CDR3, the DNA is TGTGCCAGCAGTGATGTCGCCAGCTCCTACGAGCAGTACTTC. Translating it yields CASSDVASSYEQYF.

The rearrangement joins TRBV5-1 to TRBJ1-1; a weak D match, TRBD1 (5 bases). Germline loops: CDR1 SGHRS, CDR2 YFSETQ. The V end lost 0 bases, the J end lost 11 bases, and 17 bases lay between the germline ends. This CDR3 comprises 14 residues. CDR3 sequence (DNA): TGCGCCAGCAGCTTGGGTACGACAGACAATAGCGCTTTCTTT. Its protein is CASSLGTTDNSAFF.

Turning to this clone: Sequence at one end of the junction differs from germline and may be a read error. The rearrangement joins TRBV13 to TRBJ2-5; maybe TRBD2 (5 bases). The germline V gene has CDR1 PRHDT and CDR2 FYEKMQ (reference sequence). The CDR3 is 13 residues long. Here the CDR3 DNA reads TGTGCCAGCAGCCTAGGACTCCAAGAGACCCAGTACTTC. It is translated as CASSLGLQETQYF.

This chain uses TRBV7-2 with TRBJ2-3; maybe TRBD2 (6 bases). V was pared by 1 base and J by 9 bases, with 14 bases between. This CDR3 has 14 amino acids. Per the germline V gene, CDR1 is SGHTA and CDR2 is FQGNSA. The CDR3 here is CASSLGSGDRTQYF. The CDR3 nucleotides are TGTGCCAGCAGCTTAGGGTCGGGGGATCGGACGCAGTATTTT.

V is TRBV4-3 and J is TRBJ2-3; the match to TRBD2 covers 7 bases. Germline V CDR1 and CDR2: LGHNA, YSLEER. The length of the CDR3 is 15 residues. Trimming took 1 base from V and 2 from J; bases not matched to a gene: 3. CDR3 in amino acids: CASSQAGGTTDTQYF. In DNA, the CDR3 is TGCGCCAGCAGCCAAGCGGGGGGTACCACAGATACGCAGTATTTT.